Below, 27 T cell receptor beta chains from the same sample are listed, as sequenced in a study of T cell responses to AZD1222 COVID-19 vaccine. The table came from immunoSEQ multiplex PCR; TCRdb's copy has only in-frame clones and leaves some out. The repertoire has 110,000 to 150,000 clones, roughly 92% of them found once; the top ten carry around 1.8%. The source was peripheral blood, collected on day 0 of AZD1222 vaccination. These receptors originate from an adult in good health.

This clone occurred once. The chain carries TRBV10-2 and TRBJ2-7; 11 bases line up with TRBD1. The CDR3 runs to 13 residues. From germline, CDR1 is WSHSY and CDR2 SAAADI. V lost 7 bases, J lost 4 bases, and 3 bases stayed unmatched. The CDR3 DNA reads TGCGCCAGCATCGGACAGGGGGCTTACGAGCAGTACTTC. Translation gives CASIGQGAYEQYF.

The table lists this clone with a few counts. V gene TRBV6-1 combines with J gene TRBJ1-5; the match to TRBD1 covers 7 bases. The CDR3 has 17 residues. Germline values: CDR1 MNHNS, CDR2 SASEGT. The trim removed 4 bases at V and 0 bases at J, leaving 9 bases unmatched. The CDR3 sequence is CASSARGSPYSNQPQHF. The CDR3 DNA reads TGTGCCAGCAGTGCCAGGGGGAGCCCTTATAGCAATCAGCCCCAGCATTTT.

The chain is built from TRBV10-3 and TRBJ1-5; D gene ambiguous. The CDR3 contains 15 residues. From germline, CDR1 is ENHRY and CDR2 SYGVKD. Between the trimmed V and J ends, which lost 3 bases and 1 base, there was a span of 10 bases. DNA of the CDR3: TGTGCCATCAGTGAAAATGGAGGAAGCAATCAGCCCCAGCATTTT. Protein: CAISENGGSNQPQHF.

The gene calls are TRBV12-1 and TRBJ2-5; no DNA check was done on the table's D call, TRBD2. TRBV12-1 is a listed pseudogene. CDR3 length equals 16 residues. The CDR3 sequence is CASSSGTSGRMETQYF. For the CDR3, the DNA is TGTGCCAGCAGCTCCGGGACTAGCGGGAGGATGGAGACCCAGTACTTC.

The chain has TRBV2 and TRBJ2-5; 7 bases fit TRBD1. The CDR3 consists of 14 residues. Germline V CDR1 and CDR2: SNHLY, FYNNEI. The J segment lost 5 bases and the V segment lost 5 bases, leaving 8 bases of the junction unmatched. CDR3 in amino acids: CASSIQGRGETQYF. In DNA, the CDR3 is TGTGCCAGCAGTATACAGGGCAGGGGGGAGACCCAGTACTTC.

The chain is built from TRBV6-4 and TRBJ2-1; 9 bases map to TRBD2. The trim removed 4 bases at V and 2 bases at J, leaving 3 bases unmatched. This CDR3 contains 15 residues. The germline gives CDR1 MRHNA, CDR2 SNTAGT. CDR3 region: CASSVLAGAYNEQFF. CDR3 sequence (DNA): TGTGCCAGCAGTGTTTTAGCGGGAGCCTACAATGAGCAGTTCTTC.

V and J are TRBV6-5 and TRBJ2-1; tentatively, D is TRBD2 (6 bases). The V gene's germline CDR1 is MNHEY and CDR2 SVGAGI. The V and J ends lost 2 bases and 9 bases respectively, with 14 bases between them. CDR3 size: 14 residues. CDR3 region: CASSYGGTGGEQFF. Here the CDR3 DNA reads TGTGCCAGCAGTTACGGAGGAACCGGGGGTGAGCAGTTCTTC.

This chain uses TRBV27 with TRBJ2-7; 14 bases are a match to TRBD2. CDR1 MNHEY and CDR2 SMNVEV come from the germline V gene (reference sequence). The V and J ends lost 8 bases and 4 bases, in that order; junction bases with no gene match: 10. This CDR3 has 16 residues. The CDR3, as DNA: TGTGCCAGCGGGGAGACTAGCGGGAGGGACGCGTACGAGCAGTACTTC. It specifies CASGETSGRDAYEQYF.

V and J are TRBV2 and TRBJ1-4; possibly TRBD1 for D (6 bases). Germline CDR1 and CDR2: SNHLY and FYNNEI. The CDR3 loop spans 14 amino acids. Trimming removed 6 bases at V and 2 bases at J, with 10 bases between. CDR3 protein: CASSRDITNEKLFF. CDR3 in DNA: TGTGCCAGCAGCAGGGACATTACTAATGAAAAACTGTTTTTT.

V and J are TRBV28 and TRBJ2-7; D may be TRBD1 (5 bases). In germline, CDR1 is MDHEN, CDR2 SYDVKM. Trimming took 5 bases from V and 5 from J, leaving 22 bases between them. The CDR3 has 16 residues. CDR3 protein: CASSRSGFRGTHEQYF. The CDR3 bases are TGTGCCAGCAGTCGGAGTGGCTTTAGGGGCACCCACGAGCAGTACTTC.

The rearrangement uses TRBV5-5 and TRBJ1-2, with a possible D match to TRBD1 (5 bases). The CDR3 is 14 amino acids. CDR1 is SGHKS and CDR2 is YYEKEE in the germline V gene (reference sequence). V was clipped by 0 bases and J by 3 bases, with 9 bases between them. The CDR3 DNA reads TGTGCCAGCAGCTTGGTTGGGGGTGACTATGGCTACACCTTC. It is translated as CASSLVGGDYGYTF. The entire variable domain, with the rest obtained from reference TRBV5-5 and TRBJ1-2, is as follows: DAGVTQSPTHLIKTRGQQVTLRCSPISGHKSVSWYQQVLGQGPQFIFQYYEKEERGRGNFPDRFSARQFPNYSSELNVNALLLGDSALYLCASSLVGGDYGYTFGSGTRLTVV.

The chain recombines TRBV5-4 with TRBJ2-7; 12 nucleotides align to TRBD2. Germline V lookup: CDR1 SGHNT, CDR2 YYREEE (reference sequence). Unmatched junction bases numbered 11, after V lost 3 bases and J lost 7 bases. The length of the CDR3 is 16 residues. CDR3 in amino acids: CASSSGLAGTDHEQYF. The DNA of the CDR3 is TGTGCCAGCAGCTCCGGACTAGCGGGAACCGACCATGAGCAGTACTTC.

The V call is TRBV4-1, the J call TRBJ1-2; D gene unclear. V lost 1 base, J lost 8 bases, and 17 bases lay in between. The CDR3 totals 15 residues. Per the germline V gene, CDR1 is MGHRA and CDR2 is YSYEKL. CDR3 residues: CASSQGSAGVEGYTF. As DNA, the CDR3 is TGCGCCAGCAGCCAAGGGTCCGCCGGGGTGGAGGGCTACACCTTC.

This clone was seen just once. The chain couples TRBV29-1 to TRBJ1-3; D uncertain. Germline V gene sequence: CDR1 SQVTM, CDR2 ANQGSEA. V was pared by 4 bases and J by 1 base, with 5 bases between. The CDR3 is 12 amino acids. The CDR3 sequence: CSVVKSGNTIYF. The CDR3 nucleotides read TGCAGCGTTGTAAAATCTGGAAACACCATATATTTT.

In its sample, this clone was seen a few times. J is TRBJ2-7 and V is TRBV18, with D possibly being TRBD2 (6 bases). V dropped 3 bases and J dropped 5 bases, with 11 bases sitting between them. The CDR3 runs 13 residues. Germline CDR1 reads KGHSH; CDR2 reads LQKENI. The CDR3 sequence: CASSPLGGNEQYF. The CDR3 nucleotides are TGTGCCAGCTCACCGTTGGGGGGTAACGAGCAGTACTTC. Drawing the rest from reference TRBV18 and TRBJ2-7, the complete variable domain is NAGVMQNPRHLVRRRGQEARLRCSPMKGHSHVYWYRQLPEEGLKFMVYLQKENIIDESGMPKERFSAEFPKEGPSILRIQQVVRGDSAAYFCASSPLGGNEQYFGPGTRLTVT.

In its sample, this clone was seen a few times. The chain joins TRBV28 to TRBJ2-7; D is unclear. Between the trimmed V and J ends, which lost 4 bases and 3 bases, there was a span of 4 bases. Germline values: CDR1 MDHEN, CDR2 SYDVKM. The CDR3 runs 11 residues. The chain's CDR3 is CASSWFYEQYF. The DNA for the CDR3 is TGTGCCAGCAGTTGGTTCTACGAGCAGTACTTC.

The gene calls are TRBV5-1 and TRBJ2-7; TRBD2 matches at 9 bases. CDR3 length: 15 amino acids. Per germline, CDR1 SGHRS and CDR2 YFSETQ. J gave up 6 bases and V 0 bases, and 7 bases lay outside the gene matches. CDR3 nucleotide sequence: TGCGCCAGCAGCTTGGTGGGTAGCGGGAGCCTCGAGCAGTACTTC. Translating gives CASSLVGSGSLEQYF.

The chain employs TRBV10-2 and TRBJ1-5; a weak D match, TRBD1 (5 bases). The germline CDR1 and CDR2 sequences are WSHSY and SAAADI. This CDR3 contains 17 residues. V was shortened by 3 bases and J by 5 bases, with 20 bases between the two germline ends. In DNA, the CDR3 is TGCGCCAGCAGTGATCCTAGGAGGGGCAGGGTGGATCAGCCCCAGCATTTT. This gives the protein CASSDPRRGRVDQPQHF.

The J gene is TRBJ1-6, the V gene TRBV6-1; D remains unclear. CDR1 is MNHNS and CDR2 is SASEGT in the germline V gene. V was cut by 4 bases and J by 0 bases, with 19 bases left in between. The CDR3 length is 19 residues. This CDR3 reads CASSVSRTLLSSYNSPLHF. CDR3 sequence (DNA): TGTGCCAGCAGTGTCTCGAGGACGCTACTTAGCTCCTATAATTCACCCCTCCACTTT.

The CDR3: CASSPERRVAKNEQYF. CDR3 sequence (DNA): TGTGCCAGCAGCCCCGAACGGAGGGTGGCGAAAAACGAGCAGTACTTC. V gene TRBV3-1 (or the pseudogene TRBV3-2) combines with J gene TRBJ2-7; tentative D call: TRBD2 (6 bases). The CDR3 is made up of 16 amino acids. CDR1 and CDR2 from the germline V gene are LGHDT and YNNKEL (reference sequence). V was pared by 4 bases and J by 5 bases, with 21 bases between.

J is TRBJ1-1 and V is TRBV9; 7 bases agree with TRBD1. CDR1 is SGDLS and CDR2 is YYNGEE in the germline V gene. The V gene end was trimmed by 3 bases and the J gene end by 2 bases; junction bases not matched to a gene: 4. CDR3 length equals 14 residues. The CDR3 bases are TGTGCCAGCAGCGGACAGGGTCGAAACACTGAAGCTTTCTTT. Translating it yields CASSGQGRNTEAFF.

CDR3 loop: CASSVTGADTQYF. CDR3 DNA sequence: TGTGCCAGCAGCGTTACGGGTGCAGATACGCAGTATTTT. V usage is TRBV9 and J usage is TRBJ2-3; no clear D gene. In germline, CDR1 is SGDLS, CDR2 YYNGEE. This CDR3 has 13 residues. Trimming removed 2 bases from V and 4 bases from J, with 8 bases in between. The full variable domain, completed using reference TRBV9 and TRBJ2-3, is DSGVTQTPKHLITATGQRVTLRCSPRSGDLSVYWYQQSLDQGLQFLIQYYNGEERAKGNILERFSAQQFPDLHSELNLSSLELGDSALYFCASSVTGADTQYFGPGTRLTVL.

J is TRBJ2-4 and V is TRBV5-8, with 8 bases fitting TRBD2. CDR3 length: 14 amino acids. Germline-derived CDR1 and CDR2 are SGHTS and YDEGEE. Trimming removed 3 bases from V and 14 bases from J; junction bases left unmatched: 13. The CDR3 spells CASSWGGAGEVEYF. CDR3 nucleotides: TGTGCCAGCAGCTGGGGGGGAGCGGGAGAGGTAGAGTACTTC.

The chain uses TRBV20-1 and TRBJ2-7; TRBD2 agrees at 10 bases. The CDR3 sequence is 14 residues long. V was pared by 3 bases and J by 5 bases, with 7 bases of the junction left unmatched. From germline, CDR1 is DFQATT and CDR2 SNEGSKA (reference sequence). The CDR3 DNA is TGCAGTGCTAGTGTGCCTAGCGGGAGTAACGAGCAGTACTTC. Its translation is CSASVPSGSNEQYF.

The V and J genes are TRBV5-4 and TRBJ1-5; D remains ambiguous. The CDR3 is 15 amino acids. Trimming pared 1 base from V and 0 bases from J, leaving 8 bases between. In germline, CDR1 is SGHNT, CDR2 YYREEE (reference sequence). The CDR3 region has the DNA TGTGCCAGCAGCTTGCGGGAGCTTAGCAATCAGCCCCAGCATTTT. Translation gives CASSLRELSNQPQHF.

The rearrangement joins TRBV9 to TRBJ2-1; no definite D call. V lost 4 bases and J 5 bases, leaving 16 bases between the germline ends. This CDR3 spans 15 amino acids. The germline V gene has CDR1 SGDLS and CDR2 YYNGEE. In DNA form, the CDR3 reads TGTGCCAGCAGCCCCGGTAGCATCACCGACAATGAGCAGTTCTTC. Its protein is CASSPGSITDNEQFF.

DNA of the CDR3: TGCAGTGCTTGGGGAGGCGAGCAGTACTTC. This translates into CSAWGGEQYF. The chain employs TRBV20-1 and TRBJ2-7, with D perhaps TRBD2 (6 bases). Trimming left V 5 bases short and J 6 bases short, with 8 bases between. Germline CDR1 DFQATT, CDR2 SNEGSKA (reference sequence). This CDR3 is 10 amino acids long.